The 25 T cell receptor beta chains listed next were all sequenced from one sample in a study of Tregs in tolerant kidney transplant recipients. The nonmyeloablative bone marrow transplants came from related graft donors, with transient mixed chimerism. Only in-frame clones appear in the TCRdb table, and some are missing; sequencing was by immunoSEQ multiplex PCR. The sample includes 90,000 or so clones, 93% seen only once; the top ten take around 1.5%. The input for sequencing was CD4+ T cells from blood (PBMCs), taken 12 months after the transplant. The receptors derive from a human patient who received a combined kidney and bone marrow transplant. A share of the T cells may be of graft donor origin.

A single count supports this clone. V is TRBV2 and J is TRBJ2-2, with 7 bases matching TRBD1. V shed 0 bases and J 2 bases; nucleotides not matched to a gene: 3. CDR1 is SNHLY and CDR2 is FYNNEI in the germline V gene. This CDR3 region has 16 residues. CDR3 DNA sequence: TGTGCCAGCAGTGAAGCCCGGGACAGAAACACCGGGGAGCTGTTTTTT. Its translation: CASSEARDRNTGELFF.

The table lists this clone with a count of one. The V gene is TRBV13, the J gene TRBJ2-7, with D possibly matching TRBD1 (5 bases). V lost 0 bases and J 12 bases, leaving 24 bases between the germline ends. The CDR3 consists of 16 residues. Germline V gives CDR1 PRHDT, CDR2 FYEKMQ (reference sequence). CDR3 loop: CASSLGVGRERAVMYF. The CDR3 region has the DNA TGTGCCAGCAGCTTAGGGGTGGGCAGGGAAAGGGCAGTGATGTACTTC.

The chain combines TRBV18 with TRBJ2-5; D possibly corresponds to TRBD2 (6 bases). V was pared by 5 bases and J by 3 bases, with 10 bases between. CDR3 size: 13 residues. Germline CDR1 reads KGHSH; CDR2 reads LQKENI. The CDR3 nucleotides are TGTGCCAGCTCATCGTGGAGGGAAGAGACCCAGTACTTC. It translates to CASSSWREETQYF.

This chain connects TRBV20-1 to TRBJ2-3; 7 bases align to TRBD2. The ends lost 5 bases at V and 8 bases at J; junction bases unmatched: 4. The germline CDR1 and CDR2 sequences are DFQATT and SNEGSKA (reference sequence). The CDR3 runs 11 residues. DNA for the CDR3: TGCAGTGCTTTTAGGGAGGGTACGCAGTATTTT. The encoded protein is CSAFREGTQYF.

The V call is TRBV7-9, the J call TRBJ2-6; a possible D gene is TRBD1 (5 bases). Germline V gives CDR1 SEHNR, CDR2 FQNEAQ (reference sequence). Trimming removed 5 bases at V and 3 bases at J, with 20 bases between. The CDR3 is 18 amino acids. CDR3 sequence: CASSRRTIRTLGANVLTF. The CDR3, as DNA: TGTGCCAGCAGCCGCAGGACAATTCGTACGCTTGGGGCCAACGTCCTGACTTTC.

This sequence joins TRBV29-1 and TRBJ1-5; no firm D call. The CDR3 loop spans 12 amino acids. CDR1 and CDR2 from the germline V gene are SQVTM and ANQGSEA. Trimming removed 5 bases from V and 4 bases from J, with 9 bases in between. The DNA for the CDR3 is TGCAGCGTTCGAGGCACGAATCAGCCCCAGCATTTT. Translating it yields CSVRGTNQPQHF.

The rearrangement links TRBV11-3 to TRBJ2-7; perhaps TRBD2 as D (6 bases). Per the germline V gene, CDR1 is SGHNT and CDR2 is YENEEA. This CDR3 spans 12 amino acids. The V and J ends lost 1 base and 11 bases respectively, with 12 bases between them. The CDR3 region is CASSLGEAGKYF. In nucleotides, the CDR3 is TGTGCCAGCAGCTTAGGGGAGGCAGGAAAGTACTTC.

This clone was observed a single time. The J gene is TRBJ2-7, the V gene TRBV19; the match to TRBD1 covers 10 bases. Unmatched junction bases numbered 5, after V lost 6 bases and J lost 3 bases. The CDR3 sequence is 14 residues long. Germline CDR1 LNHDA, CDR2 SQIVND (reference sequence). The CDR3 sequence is CASRGQGRGYEQYF. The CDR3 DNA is TGTGCCAGTAGGGGACAGGGGAGGGGCTACGAGCAGTACTTC.

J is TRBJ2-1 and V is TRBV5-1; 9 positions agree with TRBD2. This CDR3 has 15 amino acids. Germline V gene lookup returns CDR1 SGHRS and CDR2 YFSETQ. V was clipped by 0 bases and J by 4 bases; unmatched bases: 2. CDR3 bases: TGCGCCAGCAGCTTGGCGCTAGCGGGGTACAATGAGCAGTTCTTC. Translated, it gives CASSLALAGYNEQFF.

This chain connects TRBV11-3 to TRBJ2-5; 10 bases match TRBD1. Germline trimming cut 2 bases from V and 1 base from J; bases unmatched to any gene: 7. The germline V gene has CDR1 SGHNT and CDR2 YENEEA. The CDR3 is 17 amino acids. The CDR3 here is CASSLRQGARGQETQYF. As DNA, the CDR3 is TGTGCCAGCAGCTTACGACAGGGGGCGAGGGGCCAAGAGACCCAGTACTTC.

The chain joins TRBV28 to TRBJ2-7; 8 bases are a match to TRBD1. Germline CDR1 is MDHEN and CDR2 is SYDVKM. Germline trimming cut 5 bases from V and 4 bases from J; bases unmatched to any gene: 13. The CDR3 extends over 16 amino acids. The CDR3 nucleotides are TGTGCCAGCAGTCCCCCCGGCCAGGGGGCCGGGTACGAGCAGTACTTC. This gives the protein CASSPPGQGAGYEQYF.

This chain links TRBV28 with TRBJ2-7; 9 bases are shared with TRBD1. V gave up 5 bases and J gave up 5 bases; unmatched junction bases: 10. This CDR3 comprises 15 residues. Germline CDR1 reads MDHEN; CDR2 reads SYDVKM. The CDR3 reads CASSGIRTGEDEQYF. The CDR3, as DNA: TGTGCCAGCAGTGGTATACGGACAGGGGAGGACGAGCAGTACTTC.

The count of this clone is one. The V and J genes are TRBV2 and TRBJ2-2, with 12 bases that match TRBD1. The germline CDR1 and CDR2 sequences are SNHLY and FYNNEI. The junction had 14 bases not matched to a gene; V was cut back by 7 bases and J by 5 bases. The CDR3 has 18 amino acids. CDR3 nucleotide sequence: TGTGCCAGCACTGCAAGGGACAGGGGGCTTGTTGATACCGGGGAGCTGTTTTTT. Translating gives CASTARDRGLVDTGELFF.

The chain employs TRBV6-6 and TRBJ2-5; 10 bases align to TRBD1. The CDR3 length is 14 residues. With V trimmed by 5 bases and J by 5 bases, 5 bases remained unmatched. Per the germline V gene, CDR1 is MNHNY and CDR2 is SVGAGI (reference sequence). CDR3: CASSDRGRGETQYF. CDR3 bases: TGTGCCAGCAGTGACAGGGGGCGCGGGGAGACCCAGTACTTC.

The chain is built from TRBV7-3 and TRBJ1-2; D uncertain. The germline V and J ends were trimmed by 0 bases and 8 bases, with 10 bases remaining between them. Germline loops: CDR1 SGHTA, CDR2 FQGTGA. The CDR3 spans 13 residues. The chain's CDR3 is CASSLTQEGGYTF. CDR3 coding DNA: TGTGCCAGCAGCTTAACCCAGGAGGGAGGCTACACCTTC.

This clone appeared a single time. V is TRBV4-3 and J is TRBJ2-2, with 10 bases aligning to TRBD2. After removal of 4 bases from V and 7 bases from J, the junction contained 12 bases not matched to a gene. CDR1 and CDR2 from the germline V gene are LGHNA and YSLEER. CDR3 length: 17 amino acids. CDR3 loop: CASSLGLAGDTVGELFF. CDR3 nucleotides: TGCGCCAGCAGCCTGGGGCTAGCGGGAGATACCGTCGGGGAGCTGTTTTTT.

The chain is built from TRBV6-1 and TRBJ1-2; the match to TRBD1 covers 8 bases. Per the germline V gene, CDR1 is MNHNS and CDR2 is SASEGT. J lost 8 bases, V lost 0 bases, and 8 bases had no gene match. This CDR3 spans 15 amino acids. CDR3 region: CASSEARDRGWGYTF. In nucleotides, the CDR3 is TGTGCCAGCAGTGAAGCCAGAGACAGGGGTTGGGGCTACACCTTC.

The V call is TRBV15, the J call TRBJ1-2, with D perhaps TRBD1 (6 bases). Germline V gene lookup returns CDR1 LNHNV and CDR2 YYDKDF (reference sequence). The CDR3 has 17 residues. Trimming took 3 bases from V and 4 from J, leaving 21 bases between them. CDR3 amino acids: CATSSYPRGSITYGYTF. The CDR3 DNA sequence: TGTGCCACCAGCAGCTACCCGAGGGGGAGCATAACCTATGGCTACACCTTC. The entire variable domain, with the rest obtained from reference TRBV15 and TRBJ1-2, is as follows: DAMVIQNPRYQVTQFGKPVTLSCSQTLNHNVMYWYQQKSSQAPKLLFHYYDKDFNNEADTPDNFQSRRPNTSFCFLDIRSPGLGDTAMYLCATSSYPRGSITYGYTFGSGTRLTVV.

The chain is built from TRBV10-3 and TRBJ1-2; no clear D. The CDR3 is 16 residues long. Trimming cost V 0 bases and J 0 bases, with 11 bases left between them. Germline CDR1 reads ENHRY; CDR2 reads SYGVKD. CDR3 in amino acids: CAISESRPNPNYGYTF. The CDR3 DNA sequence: TGTGCCATCAGTGAGTCGAGGCCGAATCCTAACTATGGCTACACCTTC.

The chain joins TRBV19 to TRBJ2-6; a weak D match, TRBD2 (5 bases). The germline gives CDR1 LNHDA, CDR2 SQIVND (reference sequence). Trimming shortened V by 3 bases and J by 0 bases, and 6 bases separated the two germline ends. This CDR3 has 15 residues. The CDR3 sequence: CASSIGDSGANVLTF. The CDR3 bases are TGTGCCAGTAGTATCGGGGACTCTGGGGCCAACGTCCTGACTTTC.

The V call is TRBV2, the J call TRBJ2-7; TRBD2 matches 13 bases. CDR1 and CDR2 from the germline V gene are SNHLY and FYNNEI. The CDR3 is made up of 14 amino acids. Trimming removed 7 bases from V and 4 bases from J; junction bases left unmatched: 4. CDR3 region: CASIRTSGSYEQYF. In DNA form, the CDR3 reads TGTGCCAGCATCCGGACTAGCGGGAGTTACGAGCAGTACTTC.

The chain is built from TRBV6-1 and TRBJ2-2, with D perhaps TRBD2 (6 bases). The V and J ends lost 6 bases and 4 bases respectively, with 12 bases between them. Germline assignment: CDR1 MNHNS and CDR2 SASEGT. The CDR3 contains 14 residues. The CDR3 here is CASRREFTTGELFF. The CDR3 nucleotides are TGTGCCAGCAGACGGGAGTTCACCACCGGGGAGCTGTTTTTT.

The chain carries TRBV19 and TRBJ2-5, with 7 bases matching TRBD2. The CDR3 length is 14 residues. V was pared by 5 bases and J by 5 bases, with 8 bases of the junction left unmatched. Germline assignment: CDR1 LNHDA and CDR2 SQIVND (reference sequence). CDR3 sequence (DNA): TGTGCCAGTAGTCGATCGGGGGGTCGGGAGACCCAGTACTTC. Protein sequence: CASSRSGGRETQYF. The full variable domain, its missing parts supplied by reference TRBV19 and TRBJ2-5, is DGGITQSPKYLFRKEGQNVTLSCEQNLNHDAMYWYRQDPGQGLRLIYYSQIVNDFQKGDIAEGYSVSREKKESFPLTVTSAQKNPTAFYLCASSRSGGRETQYFGPGTRLLVL.

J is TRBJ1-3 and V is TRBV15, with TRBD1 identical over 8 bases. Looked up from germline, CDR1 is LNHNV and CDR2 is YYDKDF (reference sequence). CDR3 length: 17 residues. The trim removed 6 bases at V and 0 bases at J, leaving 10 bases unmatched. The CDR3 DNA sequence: TGTGCCACCAGAACCGACCAAGGACAGGGCTCTGGAAACACCATATATTTT. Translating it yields CATRTDQGQGSGNTIYF.

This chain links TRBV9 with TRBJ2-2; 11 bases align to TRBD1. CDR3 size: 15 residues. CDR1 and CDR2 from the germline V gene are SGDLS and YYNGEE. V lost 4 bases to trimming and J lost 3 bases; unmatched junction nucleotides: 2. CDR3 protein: CASSLGQGDTGELFF. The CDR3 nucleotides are TGTGCCAGCAGCCTGGGACAGGGGGACACCGGGGAGCTGTTTTTT.